The sequence of this T cell receptor beta chain was determined in a study of blood T cell repertoires in COVID-19. The table came from immunoSEQ multiplex PCR; TCRdb's copy has only in-frame clones and leaves some out. The table records 450,000 to 500,000 clones, 70% to 90% of them present only once. CDR1 is SNHLY, CDR2 FYNNEI, per germline. This CDR3 spans 11 amino acids. With 1 base removed from V and 7 bases from J, the gap between germline ends came to 5 bases. This sequence joins TRBV2 and TRBJ2-7; no clear D gene. The receptor was isolated from a human donor in a cohort sampled during active COVID-19. The sample taken for sequencing was peripheral blood. The CDR3 sequence is CASSEVREQYF. DNA of the CDR3: TGTGCCAGCAGTGAAGTGCGGGAGCAGTACTTC.